The 31 T cell receptor beta chains given below trace back to one sample, sequenced in a study of cytomegalovirus exposure and HLA in healthy donors. The PCR made use of 60 Vbeta and 13 Jbeta primers. Repertoires were generated with immunoSEQ multiplex PCR, while TCRdb's copy carries only in-frame clones and drops some. The profile covers around 99,000 clones, with 60% to 85% appearing a single time and around 7.3% taken by the ten largest. Source material: PBMCs. These receptors all stem from a man aged 45-60 years in good health and CMV-seropositive.

J is TRBJ1-5 and V is TRBV18; 7 bases are a match to TRBD1. The J segment lost 3 bases and the V segment lost 3 bases, leaving 14 bases of the junction unmatched. CDR1 and CDR2 from the germline V gene are KGHSH and LQKENI. The length of the CDR3 is 18 residues. This chain's CDR3 is CASSPAGQTSAANQPQHF. The CDR3 DNA reads TGTGCCAGCTCACCTGCGGGACAGACCTCTGCCGCCAATCAGCCCCAGCATTTT. The complete variable domain, with remaining parts taken from reference TRBV18 and TRBJ1-5, reads NAGVMQNPRHLVRRRGQEARLRCSPMKGHSHVYWYRQLPEEGLKFMVYLQKENIIDESGMPKERFSAEFPKEGPSILRIQQVVRGDSAAYFCASSPAGQTSAANQPQHFGDGTRLSIL.

This chain connects TRBV5-1 to TRBJ1-4; TRBD1 matches at 8 bases. Trimming at V came to 0 bases and at J to 10 bases, leaving 11 bases not matched to a gene. The CDR3 loop spans 16 amino acids. CDR1 SGHRS and CDR2 YFSETQ come from the germline V gene. The CDR3 here is CASSLDLLRDRPKLFF. DNA for the CDR3: TGCGCCAGCAGCTTGGACCTTCTTCGGGACAGGCCAAAACTGTTTTTT.

The J gene is TRBJ2-3, the V gene TRBV23-1; 11 bases fit TRBD2. TRBV23-1 is treated as an ORF (open reading frame) with a function not yet certain. The CDR3 spans 17 residues. The V gene end was trimmed by 6 bases and the J gene end by 10 bases; junction bases not matched to a gene: 18. The CDR3 coding sequence is TGCGCCAGCAGCCTACGCGGTAGCGGGGGGGATTTATCGGCGCAGTATTTT. It codes for CASSLRGSGGDLSAQYF.

The chain is built from TRBV4-3 and TRBJ2-1; a weak D match, TRBD1 (6 bases). The CDR3 extends over 16 amino acids. Trimming stripped 2 bases from V and 2 bases from J, with 13 bases between. Germline assignment: CDR1 LGHNA and CDR2 YSLEER. CDR3 bases: TGCGCCAGCAGCCAATCAAGGGGGACCACCTACAATGAGCAGTTCTTC. Residues: CASSQSRGTTYNEQFF.

The chain has TRBV4-3 and TRBJ2-1; D not resolved. V was shortened by 0 bases and J by 2 bases, with 8 bases between the two germline ends. Germline loops: CDR1 LGHNA, CDR2 YSLEER. The CDR3 spans 15 residues. The CDR3 DNA is TGCGCCAGCAGCCAAGAGCCAGTTACCTACAATGAGCAGTTCTTC. Translated, it gives CASSQEPVTYNEQFF.

This clone came up a few times. The chain combines TRBV29-1 with TRBJ1-2, with 8 nucleotides matching TRBD1. J lost 2 bases, V lost 7 bases, and 12 bases had no gene match. Germline loops: CDR1 SQVTM, CDR2 ANQGSEA. CDR3 length: 15 amino acids. DNA for the CDR3: TGCAGCGGGGTTTTAGGGACAGGCTTAAACTATGGCTACACCTTC. Protein sequence: CSGVLGTGLNYGYTF.

The chain is built from TRBV4-2 and TRBJ2-1, with 11 nucleotides matching TRBD2. The V gene's germline CDR1 is LGHNA and CDR2 YNFKEQ. J lost 10 bases, V lost 7 bases, and 12 bases had no gene match. The CDR3 length is 15 residues. CDR3 DNA sequence: TGTGCCAGCACCCATACTAGCGGGGGTTTTGGCGAGCAGTTCTTC. This sequence encodes CASTHTSGGFGEQFF.

The chain has TRBV5-1 and TRBJ2-7; D perhaps matches TRBD1 (6 bases). V was cut by 2 bases and J by 0 bases, with 9 bases left in between. In germline, CDR1 is SGHRS, CDR2 YFSETQ. This CDR3 is 14 amino acids long. The CDR3 coding sequence is TGCGCCAGCAGCTTTAAGGGGGTCTCCTACGAGCAGTACTTC. Translated: CASSFKGVSYEQYF.

V and J are TRBV14 and TRBJ1-4; D remains unclear. V lost 3 bases to trimming and J lost 12 bases, with 8 bases between them. This CDR3 contains 11 residues. The germline V gene encodes CDR1 SGHDN and CDR2 FVKESK. CDR3 in amino acids: CASSQGEELFF. The CDR3, as DNA: TGTGCCAGCAGCCAGGGCGAAGAACTGTTTTTT. The full variable domain, with the rest looked up from reference TRBV14 and TRBJ1-4, is EAGVTQFPSHSVIEKGQTVTLRCDPISGHDNLYWYRRVMGKEIKFLLHFVKESKQDESGMPNNRFLAERTGGTYSTLKVQPAELEDSGVYFCASSQGEELFFGSGTQLSVL.

This sequence joins TRBV28 and TRBJ1-5, with D hard to call. Germline lookup yields CDR1 MDHEN and CDR2 SYDVKM. V was trimmed by 3 bases and J by 4 bases, leaving 4 bases between them. The CDR3 consists of 12 residues. The CDR3 sequence: CASSFENQPQHF. CDR3 coding DNA: TGTGCCAGCAGTTTTGAGAATCAGCCCCAGCATTTT. Supplemented by reference TRBV28 and TRBJ1-5, the full variable domain reads DVKVTQSSRYLVKRTGEKVFLECVQDMDHENMFWYRQDPGLGLRLIYFSYDVKMKEKGDIPEGYSVSREKKERFSLILESASTNQTSMYLCASSFENQPQHFGDGTRLSIL.

This clone was found a few times. The J gene is TRBJ2-2, the V gene TRBV7-3, with no clear D. Trimming shortened V by 5 bases and J by 0 bases, and 10 bases separated the two germline ends. The V gene's germline CDR1 is SGHTA and CDR2 FQGTGA. The CDR3 runs to 15 residues. CDR3 sequence reads: CASSPYTTNTGELFF. The CDR3 nucleotides are TGTGCCAGCAGCCCGTACACAACGAACACCGGGGAGCTGTTTTTT. Full variable domain (missing parts from reference TRBV7-3 and TRBJ2-2): GAGVSQTPSNKVTEKGKYVELRCDPISGHTALYWYRQSLGQGPEFLIYFQGTGAADDSGLPNDRFFAVRPEGSVSTLKIQRTERGDSAVYLCASSPYTTNTGELFFGEGSRLTVL.

The V call is TRBV28, the J call TRBJ2-5; D remains ambiguous. Trimming cost V 2 bases and J 0 bases, with 10 bases left between them. The germline gives CDR1 MDHEN, CDR2 SYDVKM. The CDR3 sequence is 15 residues long. The CDR3 loop is CASSLVNKHQETQYF. CDR3 DNA sequence: TGTGCCAGCAGTTTAGTGAACAAACACCAAGAGACCCAGTACTTC.

This sequence joins TRBV5-5 and TRBJ1-1; perhaps TRBD1 as D (6 bases). V was cut by 6 bases and J by 5 bases, with 14 bases left in between. Germline assignment: CDR1 SGHKS and CDR2 YYEKEE (reference sequence). This CDR3 spans 13 amino acids. CDR3 coding DNA: TGTGCCAGCATGCGCATGGACAGAACTGAAGCTTTCTTT. Translation: CASMRMDRTEAFF.

Within the sample, this clone is medium-sized. This chain connects TRBV4-2 to TRBJ2-5; D is perhaps TRBD1 (5 bases). Germline lookup yields CDR1 LGHNA and CDR2 YNFKEQ. V lost 4 bases and J 1 base, leaving 16 bases between the germline ends. The CDR3 is 16 residues long. The CDR3 coding sequence is TGTGCCAGCAGCCCTCAGGGTTTGGAATCCCAAGAGACCCAGTACTTC. The encoded protein is CASSPQGLESQETQYF.

For this clone: A read error may account for a junction end that differs from germline. The V gene is TRBV19, the J gene TRBJ1-2; possible D gene TRBD1, 6 bases. This CDR3 has 11 amino acids. CDR1 is LNHDA, CDR2 SQIVND, per germline (reference sequence). The CDR3 here is CASSGGGGYPF. CDR3 sequence (DNA): TGTGCCAGTAGTGGGGGCGGTGGCTACCCCTTC.

The J gene is TRBJ2-5, the V gene TRBV5-1; 8 bases match TRBD2. The V gene end was trimmed by 4 bases and the J gene end by 5 bases; junction bases not matched to a gene: 13. Per germline, CDR1 SGHRS and CDR2 YFSETQ. The CDR3 is 16 amino acids. The CDR3 sequence is CASSAGPSGGGETQYF. In DNA, the CDR3 is TGCGCCAGCAGCGCCGGGCCCAGCGGGGGCGGGGAGACCCAGTACTTC.

This rearrangement joins TRBV9 to TRBJ2-1; 9 bases fit TRBD2. The germline gives CDR1 SGDLS, CDR2 YYNGEE. The CDR3 extends over 15 amino acids. After removal of 3 bases from V and 4 bases from J, the junction contained 5 bases not matched to a gene. Written as DNA, the CDR3 is TGTGCCAGCAGCGAAAGCGGGGGGACATACAATGAGCAGTTCTTC. This sequence encodes CASSESGGTYNEQFF.

The chain has TRBV6-5 and TRBJ1-4; 9 bases agree with TRBD1. V dropped 6 bases and J dropped 7; count of bases not matched to a gene: 9. The CDR3 length is 15 residues. Germline V lookup: CDR1 MNHEY, CDR2 SVGAGI. The CDR3 region has the DNA TGTGCCAGCAGGCGGAAACAGGGGGCAGGTGAAAAACTGTTTTTT. Amino acid sequence: CASRRKQGAGEKLFF.

The V and J genes are TRBV6-1 and TRBJ2-7, with 7 bases aligning to TRBD2. Germline lookup yields CDR1 MNHNS and CDR2 SASEGT. There are 13 residues in the CDR3. V lost 9 bases and J lost 3; bases outside the gene matches: 8. CDR3 amino acids: CASGGGWNYEQYF. The CDR3 nucleotides read TGTGCCAGTGGGGGGGGGTGGAACTACGAGCAGTACTTC.

The V and J genes are TRBV19 and TRBJ1-5; 9 bases are shared with TRBD1. Germline loops: CDR1 LNHDA, CDR2 SQIVND (reference sequence). This CDR3 region has 13 residues. After removal of 7 bases from V and 7 bases from J, the junction contained 5 bases not matched to a gene. In nucleotides, the CDR3 is TGTGCCAGTACCTGGACAGGGGACCAGCCCCAGCATTTT. This translates into CASTWTGDQPQHF.

The chain employs TRBV5-1 and TRBJ1-4, with D unresolved. CDR3 length: 12 amino acids. Germline lookup yields CDR1 SGHRS and CDR2 YFSETQ. The V end lost 4 bases, the J end lost 7 bases, and 8 bases lay between the germline ends. This chain's CDR3 is CASSGGSEKLFF. The CDR3 nucleotides are TGCGCCAGCAGCGGCGGTAGTGAAAAACTGTTTTTT.

This chain connects TRBV5-6 to TRBJ2-3; D remains ambiguous. This CDR3 has 14 residues. V shed 0 bases and J shed 2 bases, with 7 bases lying between them. Germline CDR1 reads SGHDT; CDR2 reads YYEEEE. The CDR3 spells CASSLGGFTDTQYF. The CDR3 coding sequence is TGTGCCAGCAGCTTGGGAGGATTCACAGATACGCAGTATTTT.

Here the CDR3 DNA reads TGTGCCAGCAGTTTAAGCACAGAAGTGAACACTGAAGCTTTCTTT. This translates into CASSLSTEVNTEAFF. The chain has TRBV27 and TRBJ1-1; D unresolved. Trimming took off 2 bases at V and 0 bases at J, with 10 bases between the two ends. Germline CDR1 and CDR2: MNHEY and SMNVEV (reference sequence). The CDR3 runs 15 residues.

The gene calls are TRBV27 and TRBJ1-6, with TRBD1 identical over 11 bases. V lost 5 bases, J lost 5 bases, and 8 bases stayed unmatched. The CDR3 covers 17 residues. CDR1 is MNHEY, CDR2 SMNVEV, per germline (reference sequence). This CDR3 reads CASSGQGASEDNSPLHF. Here the CDR3 DNA reads TGTGCCAGCAGTGGACAGGGGGCATCGGAGGATAATTCACCCCTCCACTTT.

The chain is built from TRBV7-9 and TRBJ1-1; TRBD1 matches at 10 bases. Germline trimming cut 5 bases from V and 7 bases from J; bases unmatched to any gene: 10. CDR3 length: 15 amino acids. Germline V CDR1 and CDR2: SEHNR, FQNEAQ (reference sequence). The CDR3 bases are TGTGCCAGCAGCGCGGGGACAGGGGCCAGTAGTGAAGCTTTCTTT. Its protein is CASSAGTGASSEAFF.

This sequence joins TRBV30 and TRBJ2-7; D is possibly TRBD2 (5 bases). The germline V and J ends were trimmed by 3 bases and 0 bases, with 15 bases remaining between them. The CDR3 runs to 15 residues. Germline-derived CDR1 and CDR2 are GTSNPN and SVGIG (reference sequence). The DNA for the CDR3 is TGTGCCTGGAGATCAACCGAGGGTATCTCCTACGAGCAGTACTTC. Translating gives CAWRSTEGISYEQYF. The complete variable domain, with remaining parts taken from reference TRBV30 and TRBJ2-7, reads SQTIHQWPATLVQPVGSPLSLECTVEGTSNPNLYWYRQAAGRGLQLLFYSVGIGQISSEVPQNLSASRPQDRQFILSSKKLLLSDSGFYLCAWRSTEGISYEQYFGPGTRLTVT.

Comments on this clone: One junction end disagrees with the germline gene, perhaps due to a read error. V and J are TRBV2 and TRBJ2-3; 8 bases are a match to TRBD1. The germline gives CDR1 SNHLY, CDR2 FYNNEI. The CDR3 extends over 15 amino acids. As DNA, the CDR3 is TGTGCCAGCAGGGAAGACAGGGGAGGCGCAGATACGCAGTATTTT. It translates to CASREDRGGADTQYF.

This clone appeared a single time. The chain couples TRBV5-1 to TRBJ1-1; D not resolved. The V gene lost 4 bases and the J gene lost 8 bases, with 9 bases spanning the gap. CDR3 size: 11 residues. The germline gives CDR1 SGHRS, CDR2 YFSETQ. In DNA, the CDR3 is TGCGCCAGCAGCAGCAGCGGAGAAGCTTTCTTT. This translates into CASSSSGEAFF.

The chain carries TRBV6-5 and TRBJ2-5; D not certain. The DNA end favors TRBJ2-7, so the J call may be wrong. CDR1 is MNHEY and CDR2 is SVGAGI in the germline V gene. The CDR3 runs to 15 residues. The chain's CDR3 is CASSYSQSLVYEQYF. In DNA form, the CDR3 reads TGTGCCAGCAGTTACTCCCAAAGTCTCGTCTACGAGCAGTACTTC.

The V gene is TRBV27, the J gene TRBJ2-7; TRBD1 matches 10 bases. The CDR3 spans 14 residues. The ends lost 5 bases at V and 5 bases at J; junction bases unmatched: 6. The germline V gene encodes CDR1 MNHEY and CDR2 SMNVEV (reference sequence). This CDR3 is CASSPGTGVHEQYF. CDR3 nucleotide sequence: TGTGCCAGCAGTCCCGGGACAGGGGTCCACGAGCAGTACTTC.

This clone was seen more than once but under ten times. The V gene is TRBV19, the J gene TRBJ1-2, with D possibly matching TRBD1 (6 bases). This CDR3 has 13 amino acids. Germline V gene sequence: CDR1 LNHDA, CDR2 SQIVND (reference sequence). V was pared by 6 bases and J by 6 bases, with 14 bases between. The CDR3 region has the DNA TGTGCCAGTAGGGCCTCAGGGGCGGATGGCTACACCTTC. Protein sequence: CASRASGADGYTF.